This T cell receptor (beta chain) was obtained from a study of T cells in Graves' hyperthyroidism and ophthalmopathy. This clonotype turned up a few times. Its antigen is undetermined. The CDR3 runs 14 residues. Trimming left V 1 base short and J 0 bases short, with 7 bases between. CDR1 DFQATT and CDR2 SNEGSKA come from the germline V gene (reference sequence). General observations from the study: In the blood, most expanded thyroid clonotypes above 0.001 appeared as well. Using 13 V-J features, a model discriminated ophthalmopathy from stable hyperthyroidism.

Template material for amplifying TCR beta CDR3 regions consisted of RNA transcripts. When the TCR CDR3 underwent first-round RT-PCR, the HTBI primer set was used. Using its own MiXCR run on the multiplex PCR reads, TCRdb lists one record per CDR3 protein. The sample contains about 200,000 distinct CDR3 sequences, less than 20% of which appear only once. Sequenced: blood. This chain uses TRBV20-1 with TRBJ1-5, with a weak D call TRBD1 (5 bases). The clonotype was recovered from a woman between 50 and 59 years old with Graves' hyperthyroidism. The DNA for the CDR3 is TGCAGTGCTAGAGGTCAGGGTAGCAATCAGCCCCAGCATTTT. Translated: CSARGQGSNQPQHF.